The rows below give T cell receptor beta chains drawn from one sample of a study of T cell changes during pregnancy in multiple sclerosis. The assay was immunoSEQ multiplex PCR, and TCRdb's table has in-frame clones only and misses some. The sample contains 50,000 to 65,000 clones, over 85% of which appear only once. The material was CD8+ T cells from peripheral blood mononuclear cells, obtained before pregnancy. Receptors originate from a female donor with multiple sclerosis, enrolled in a pregnancy study. Both conserved end residues are trimmed from each CDR3. Each record gives: J gene, CDR3 length, V gene, CDR3 protein.

TRBJ1-5,12,TRBV7-9,ASSGDRGNQPQH
TRBJ1-3,13,TRBV11-2,ASSLENFSGNTIY
TRBJ2-4,12,TRBV25-1,ASSGASAKNIQY
TRBJ1-1,10,TRBV5-4,ASSDMNTEAF
TRBJ1-1,11,TRBV19,ASKGGGRGEAF
TRBJ1-5,13,TRBV7-2,ASADRGLSGQPQH
TRBJ2-3,14,TRBV27,ASSPGLAGQRNTQY
TRBJ1-2,13,TRBV5-1,ASSLGSVRADGYT
TRBJ1-2,15,TRBV5-4,ASSSGGTGSLIYGYT
TRBJ2-1,11,TRBV9,ASSGSSYNEQF
TRBJ1-1,12,TRBV19,ASSMPGGNTEAF
TRBJ1-1,12,TRBV6-4,ASSVRDRATEAF
TRBJ2-2,13,TRBV4-1,ASSLPHRGTGELF
TRBJ2-3,12,TRBV19,ASAGQGPTDTQY
TRBJ1-1,12,TRBV27,ASSLTGGNTEAF
TRBJ1-1,13,TRBV9,ASSVDRGGPVEAF
TRBJ1-2,12,TRBV13,ASSLGLVNYGYT
TRBJ2-5,13,TRBV7-9,ASSSGTGARETQY
TRBJ1-2,13,TRBV6-4,ASSDSNAGIYGYT
TRBJ1-2,13,TRBV5-8,ASSSTEYYNYGYT
TRBJ2-1,10,TRBV7-2,ASSFYSNEQF
TRBJ2-5,12,TRBV14,ASSQLEGGETQY
TRBJ2-1,9,TRBV20-1,SRGGGNEQF
TRBJ2-7,15,TRBV5-5,ASSPGLAGGPPYEQY
TRBJ2-1,13,TRBV13,ASSLRLDYYNEQF
TRBJ2-3,12,TRBV29-1,SVEAFLERGYPY
TRBJ1-1,10,TRBV7-9,ASSLGRGEAF
TRBJ2-1,13,TRBV4-3,ASSQDQRGPNEQF
TRBJ2-7,14,TRBV7-6,ASSLAQMGGPYEQY
TRBJ1-1,15,TRBV7-2,ASSLARLGGMDTEAF
TRBJ1-2,13,TRBV6-1,ASTRLRVDHYGYT
TRBJ2-2,14,TRBV4-3,ASSFTGTGVTGELF
TRBJ1-5,13,TRBV15,ATSIGATHAQPQH
TRBJ2-7,11,TRBV14,ASTISGRAEQY
TRBJ2-7,12,TRBV6-5,ASSFQGPSYEQY
TRBJ1-2,13,TRBV4-2,ASSKGEGVNYGYT
TRBJ2-1,13,TRBV6-6,ASTPGQGMYNEQF
TRBJ2-1,15,TRBV9,ASSIESGTLIVDEQF
TRBJ2-7,11,TRBV4-3,ASSQGLSYEQY
TRBJ2-7,14,TRBV13,ASSPSRGDRDYEQY
TRBJ2-7,10,TRBV29-1,SVGGGAYEQY
TRBJ1-2,11,TRBV29-1,SVVSGQNYGYT
TRBJ1-1,12,TRBV27,ASRLSGPNTEAF
TRBJ2-3,13,TRBV9,ASSTPGLAEDTQY
TRBJ2-7,13,TRBV7-8,ASSLGTGSSYEQY
TRBJ2-3,12,TRBV7-2,ASTSLAGDDTQY
TRBJ2-2,14,TRBV5-6,ASSLPPGMNTGELF
TRBJ2-2,12,TRBV7-3,ASSPVVAPGELF
TRBJ2-5,11,TRBV5-6,ASSLSGRETQY
TRBJ2-1,15,TRBV14,ASSHIRDRGGYNEQF
TRBJ1-2,14,TRBV14,ASSQDLAGGLYGYT
TRBJ2-1,13,TRBV9,ASSVKAGGYNEQF
TRBJ1-1,12,TRBV30,AWSEAGVFAEAF
TRBJ1-1,14,TRBV7-3,ASSLKVPGSNTEAF
TRBJ1-2,13,TRBV4-3,ASSQMTGIWYGYT
TRBJ2-1,12,TRBV2,ASSLAGGLNEQF